This T cell receptor (beta chain) stems from a study of early T cells in non-severe SARS-CoV-2 infection (dated by TCRdb to about 2021). The study in broad terms: Because TCR sequencing was done on bulk RNA from unsorted whole blood, the alpha and beta chains could not be paired. Paper-wide results and their limitations: VDJdb matching was skewed toward anti-spike CD8 responses and likely underestimated virus-specific expansions, missing private and CD4 specificities.

Cut back by 0 bases and 2 bases, the V and J ends lie 12 bases apart. The CDR3, cysteine through phenylalanine, is 15 amino acids long. Kept here is only the CDR3 DNA, which spans 45 bases and is read in frame from base 1. The germline V gene specifies SQVTM as CDR1 and ANQGSEA as CDR2. This clonotype was detected ten times or more. There is no known antigen for this receptor. It has no much larger one-base neighbor in the sample; base qualities were not kept. A case-control design nested within a healthcare worker cohort in London, UK, was used, with weekly nasopharyngeal swab PCR tests and blood sampling performed. Healthcare workers were enrolled in the week of the UK lockdown, from 23 to 31 March 2020, and were followed every week for up to roughly 15 weeks. The library came from 5' RACE. The sample was run on a NextSeq 500. To correct for sequencing error and PCR bias, the TCR library protocol tagged individual cDNA molecules with unique molecular identifiers. Both TCR alpha and beta chains were sequenced, and tight co-correlation was observed between alpha and beta sequence abundances in each sample. Processing in the source paper ran as follows. Decombinator V4 was used to annotate TCR sequences for V gene, J gene and CDR3. TCRs were defined as expanded if a significant change between any two time points was detected under a Poisson model with p below 0.0001. TCR abundances were normalised to the total number of TCRs sequenced in each sample and reported as counts per million. MAIT TCRs were defined by TRAV1-2 paired with TRAJ12, TRAJ20 or TRAJ33, and iNKT TCRs by TRAV10 paired with TRAJ18. VDJdb, accessed on 1 November 2021, was searched for TCRs annotated for CMV, EBV and SARS-CoV-2, and TCRs annotated for more than one antigen were excluded. The public reads were reprocessed in TCRdb via fastp at Q25 and MiXCR, keeping in-frame beta chains. Entries are consolidated by CDR3 protein sequence, retaining the most common genes and DNA. What appears here as the V and J calls and clone size reflects TCRdb's work, not the paper's. The sample has more than 85,000 distinct CDR3 sequences on record, roughly 15% of them singletons. In total, the top ten clones hold 5% to 5.5% of the sample.

Source: whole blood, taken at baseline. The TCR was taken from an adult who was a healthcare worker with PCR-confirmed SARS-CoV-2 infection or an uninfected control (not recorded which). The chain is encoded by TRBV29-1 joined to TRBJ2-3; the D gene is not confidently resolved. The nucleotide sequence reads TGCAGCGTTGAAGATTCATGGGGTTACACAGATACGCAGTATTTT. It codes for CSVEDSWGYTDTQYF.